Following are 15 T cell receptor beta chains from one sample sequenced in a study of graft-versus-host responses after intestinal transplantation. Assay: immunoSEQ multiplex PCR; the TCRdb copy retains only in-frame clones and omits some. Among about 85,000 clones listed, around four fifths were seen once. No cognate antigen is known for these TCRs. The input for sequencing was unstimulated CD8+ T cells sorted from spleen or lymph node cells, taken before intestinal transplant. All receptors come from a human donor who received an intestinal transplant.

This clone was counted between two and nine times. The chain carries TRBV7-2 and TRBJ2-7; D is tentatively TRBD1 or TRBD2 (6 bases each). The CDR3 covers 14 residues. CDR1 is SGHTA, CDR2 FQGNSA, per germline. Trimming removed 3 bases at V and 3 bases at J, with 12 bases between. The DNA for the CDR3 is TGTGCCAGCAGCTTGTGGGGGGCGAACTACGAGCAGTACTTC. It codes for CASSLWGANYEQYF.

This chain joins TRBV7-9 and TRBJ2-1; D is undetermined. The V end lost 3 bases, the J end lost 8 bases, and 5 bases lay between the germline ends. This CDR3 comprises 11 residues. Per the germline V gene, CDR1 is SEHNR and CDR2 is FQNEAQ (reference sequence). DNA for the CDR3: TGTGCCAGCAGCTTTGGAGATGAGCAGTTCTTC. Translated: CASSFGDEQFF.

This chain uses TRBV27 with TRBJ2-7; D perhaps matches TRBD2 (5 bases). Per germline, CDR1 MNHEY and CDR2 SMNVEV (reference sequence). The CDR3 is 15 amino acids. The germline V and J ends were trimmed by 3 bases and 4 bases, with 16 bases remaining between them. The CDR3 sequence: CASSFLSLASYEQYF. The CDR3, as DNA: TGTGCCAGCAGTTTTCTGAGCCTAGCCTCTTACGAGCAGTACTTC.

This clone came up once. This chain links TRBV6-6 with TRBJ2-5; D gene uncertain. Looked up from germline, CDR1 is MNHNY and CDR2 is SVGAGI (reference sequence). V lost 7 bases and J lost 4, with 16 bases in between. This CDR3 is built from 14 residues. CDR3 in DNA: TGTGCCAGCAATGGTCCCTCAGAAAGAGAGACCCAGTACTTC. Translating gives CASNGPSERETQYF.

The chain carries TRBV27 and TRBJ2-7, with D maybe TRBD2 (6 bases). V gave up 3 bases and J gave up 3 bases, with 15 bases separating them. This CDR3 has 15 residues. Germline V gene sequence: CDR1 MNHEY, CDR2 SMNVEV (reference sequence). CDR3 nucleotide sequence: TGTGCCAGCAGTTTTTCAGAGGGAGGTTTCTACGAGCAGTACTTC. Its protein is CASSFSEGGFYEQYF.

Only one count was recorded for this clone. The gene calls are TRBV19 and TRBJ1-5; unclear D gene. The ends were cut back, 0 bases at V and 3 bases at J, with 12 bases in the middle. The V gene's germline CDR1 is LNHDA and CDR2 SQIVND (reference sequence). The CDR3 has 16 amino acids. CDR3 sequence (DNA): TGTGCCAGTAGTATAGATCGCCCGGGATCCAATCAGCCCCAGCATTTT. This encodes CASSIDRPGSNQPQHF. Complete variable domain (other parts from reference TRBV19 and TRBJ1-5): DGGITQSPKYLFRKEGQNVTLSCEQNLNHDAMYWYRQDPGQGLRLIYYSQIVNDFQKGDIAEGYSVSREKKESFPLTVTSAQKNPTAFYLCASSIDRPGSNQPQHFGDGTRLSIL.

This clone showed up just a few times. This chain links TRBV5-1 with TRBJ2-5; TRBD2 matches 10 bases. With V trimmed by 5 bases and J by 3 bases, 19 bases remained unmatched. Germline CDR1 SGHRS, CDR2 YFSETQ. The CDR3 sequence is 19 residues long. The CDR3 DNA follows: TGCGCCAGCAGGCCTAGCGGGGGCCCCTTCCCCTTCCGAAAAGAGACCCAGTACTTC. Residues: CASRPSGGPFPFRKETQYF.

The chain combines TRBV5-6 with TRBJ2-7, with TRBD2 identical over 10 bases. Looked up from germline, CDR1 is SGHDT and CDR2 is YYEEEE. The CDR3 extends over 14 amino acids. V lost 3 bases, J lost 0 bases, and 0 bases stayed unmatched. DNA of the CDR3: TGTGCCAGCAGCTCTAGCGGGAGCTCCTACGAGCAGTACTTC. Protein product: CASSSSGSSYEQYF.

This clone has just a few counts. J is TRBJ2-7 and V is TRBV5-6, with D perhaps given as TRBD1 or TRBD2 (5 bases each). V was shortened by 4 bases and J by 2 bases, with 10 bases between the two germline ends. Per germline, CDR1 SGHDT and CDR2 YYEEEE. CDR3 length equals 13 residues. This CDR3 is CASSPGPTYEQYF. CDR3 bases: TGTGCCAGCAGCCCGGGGCCAACCTACGAGCAGTACTTC.

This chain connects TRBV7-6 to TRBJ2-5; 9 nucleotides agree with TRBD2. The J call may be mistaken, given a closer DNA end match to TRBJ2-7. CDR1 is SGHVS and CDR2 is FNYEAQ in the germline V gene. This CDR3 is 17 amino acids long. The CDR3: CASSCVGSRSGGSEQYF. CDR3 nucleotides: TGTGCCAGCAGCTGTGTCGGTTCGCGTAGCGGGGGATCCGAGCAGTACTTC.

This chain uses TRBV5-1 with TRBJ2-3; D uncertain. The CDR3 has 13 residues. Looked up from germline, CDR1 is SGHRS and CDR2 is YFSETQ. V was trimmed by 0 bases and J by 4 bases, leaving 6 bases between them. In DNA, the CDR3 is TGCGCCAGCAGCTTGGGGGGATCAGATACGCAGTATTTT. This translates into CASSLGGSDTQYF.

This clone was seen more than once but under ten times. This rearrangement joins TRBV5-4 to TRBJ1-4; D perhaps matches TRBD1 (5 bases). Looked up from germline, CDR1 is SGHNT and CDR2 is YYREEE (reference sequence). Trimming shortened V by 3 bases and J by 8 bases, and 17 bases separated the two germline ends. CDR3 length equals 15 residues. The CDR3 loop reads CASSSGPRFSEKLFF. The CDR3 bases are TGTGCCAGCAGCTCAGGGCCCCGCTTCTCCGAAAAACTGTTTTTT.

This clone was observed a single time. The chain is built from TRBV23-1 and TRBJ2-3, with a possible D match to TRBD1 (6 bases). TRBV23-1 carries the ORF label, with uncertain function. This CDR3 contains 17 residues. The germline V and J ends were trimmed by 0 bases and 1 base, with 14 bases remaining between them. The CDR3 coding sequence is TGCGCCAGCAGTCAATCCGACAGGATCCCCCGCACAGATACGCAGTATTTT. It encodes CASSQSDRIPRTDTQYF.

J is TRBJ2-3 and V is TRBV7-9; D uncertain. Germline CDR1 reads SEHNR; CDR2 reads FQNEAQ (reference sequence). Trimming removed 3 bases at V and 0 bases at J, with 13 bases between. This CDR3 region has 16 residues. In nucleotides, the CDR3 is TGTGCCAGCAGCTTCCCGGCAGTCTCTAGCACAGATACGCAGTATTTT. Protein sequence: CASSFPAVSSTDTQYF.

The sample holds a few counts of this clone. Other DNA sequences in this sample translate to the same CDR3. The CDR3 DNA sequence: TGCGCCAGCAGCCAAGGTCCCCGGGACACCTACGAGCAGTACTTC. Protein: CASSQGPRDTYEQYF. The chain combines TRBV4-1 with TRBJ2-7, with D possibly matching TRBD1 (6 bases). Germline V lookup: CDR1 MGHRA, CDR2 YSYEKL. This CDR3 contains 15 residues. V lost 1 base to trimming and J lost 2 bases, with 12 bases between them.